This T cell receptor (beta chain) was sequenced in a study of T-cell reconstitution after alpha-beta-depleted transplantation in children. The V gene lost 4 bases and the J gene lost 4 bases, with 16 bases spanning the gap. The CDR3 is 16 residues long. Germline V CDR1 and CDR2: KGHDR, SFDVKD. This clonotype turned up a few times. The library targeted TCRbeta and was prepared with unique molecular identifiers. TCRdb re-called the PCR reads with MiXCR, one entry per CDR3 protein. The profile shows 450,000 to 600,000 distinct CDR3 sequences, 30% to 35% of them singletons. The material was PBMCs from the stem cell graft donor, obtained from the stem cell graft. This sequence joins TRBV24-1 and TRBJ1-5; D unresolved. The sequence came from a human donor who donated a stem cell graft to a child with aplastic anemia. The chain's CDR3 is CATSDNGLLGNQPQHF. DNA of the CDR3: TGTGCCACCAGTGACAACGGACTGTTGGGGAATCAGCCCCAGCATTTT.